The present T cell receptor (beta chain) was sequenced within a study of Ad26.COV2.S vaccination and SARS-CoV-2 variants. The method was immunoSEQ multiplex PCR; TCRdb's version includes in-frame clones alone and lacks a portion of them. The data show 300,000 to 400,000 clones, with 92% seen just once and under 4% held by the top ten. CDR3 size: 15 residues. V shed 3 bases and J shed 5 bases, with 15 bases lying between them. Germline V gives CDR1 KGHDR, CDR2 SFDVKD. Sequencing used peripheral blood, obtained after recovery from COVID-19. The TCR was taken from a human donor who had recovered from COVID-19. The chain carries TRBV24-1 and TRBJ2-5; possibly TRBD1 or TRBD2 for D (5 bases each). This CDR3 reads CATSDASGGWETQYF. The CDR3 DNA reads as TGTGCCACCAGTGATGCGAGTGGGGGTTGGGAGACCCAGTACTTC.